One and the same sample provided the 20 T cell receptor beta chains below, sequenced in a study of siplizumab effects on memory and regulatory T cells. Profiled with immunoSEQ multiplex PCR; TCRdb holds only in-frame clones, not every one. This repertoire shows around 120,000 clones, 90% to 95% found once; its top ten account for roughly 1.5%. Source material: non-Treg CD4+ T cells sorted from blood. The origin of the receptors is a human donor in good health.

The rearrangement links TRBV18 to TRBJ2-3; 13 bases are a match to TRBD2. CDR3 length equals 14 residues. Per the germline V gene, CDR1 is KGHSH and CDR2 is LQKENI. After removal of 6 bases from V and 5 bases from J, the junction contained 2 bases not matched to a gene. The CDR3 reads CASSRTSGGDTQYF. The CDR3, as DNA: TGTGCCAGCTCCCGGACTAGCGGGGGAGATACGCAGTATTTT.

The genes are TRBV2 and TRBJ2-4; the D is unclear. Germline V CDR1 and CDR2: SNHLY, FYNNEI. The CDR3 runs to 13 residues. V lost 6 bases and J 0 bases, leaving 6 bases between the germline ends. The CDR3 is CASRALAKNIQYF. The CDR3 bases are TGTGCCAGCAGAGCTTTAGCCAAAAACATTCAGTACTTC. Looking up the rest from reference TRBV2 and TRBJ2-4 gives the full variable domain: EPEVTQTPSHQVTQMGQEVILRCVPISNHLYFYWYRQILGQKVEFLVSFYNNEISEKSEIFDDQFSVERPDGSNFTLKIRSTKLEDSAMYFCASRALAKNIQYFGAGTRLSVL.

The rearrangement links TRBV6-6 to TRBJ1-1; 7 nucleotides line up with TRBD1. V shed 6 bases and J 4 bases; nucleotides not matched to a gene: 5. The germline gives CDR1 MNHNY, CDR2 SVGAGI (reference sequence). There are 13 residues in the CDR3. The CDR3 loop reads CASRRDSATEAFF. DNA for the CDR3: TGTGCCAGCAGAAGGGACAGTGCCACTGAAGCTTTCTTT.

The rearrangement links TRBV10-3 to TRBJ1-1; 8 positions match TRBD1. V trimming: 4 bases; J trimming: 5 bases; junction bases outside the gene matches: 6. Germline assignment: CDR1 ENHRY and CDR2 SYGVKD. The CDR3 covers 14 residues. The CDR3 region has the DNA TGTGCCATCAGTGGGAACAGGGGGGAGACTGAAGCTTTCTTT. It specifies CAISGNRGETEAFF.

The gene calls are TRBV11-2 and TRBJ2-7; D might be TRBD2 (5 bases). CDR1 and CDR2 from the germline V gene are SGHAT and FQNNGV. Trimming took off 1 base at V and 6 bases at J, with 13 bases between the two ends. The CDR3 has 14 residues. The CDR3 spells CASSLVQRRLEQYF. The DNA for the CDR3 is TGTGCCAGCAGCTTAGTGCAGCGGAGACTCGAGCAGTACTTC. The entire variable domain, with the rest obtained from reference TRBV11-2 and TRBJ2-7, is as follows: EAGVAQSPRYKIIEKRQSVAFWCNPISGHATLYWYQQILGQGPKLLIQFQNNGVVDDSQLPKDRFSAERLKGVDSTLKIQPAKLEDSAVYLCASSLVQRRLEQYFGPGTRLTVT.

The chain employs TRBV30 and TRBJ2-1; 12 bases are shared with TRBD2. CDR1 and CDR2 from the germline V gene are GTSNPN and SVGIG (reference sequence). V lost 0 bases, J lost 7 bases, and 4 bases stayed unmatched. The CDR3 sequence is 15 residues long. The DNA of the CDR3 is TGTGCCTGGAGTGTACCTAGCGGGAGGGGGAATGAGCAGTTCTTC. Protein product: CAWSVPSGRGNEQFF.

J is TRBJ1-1 and V is TRBV6-5; no definite D call. V was clipped by 2 bases and J by 0 bases, with 10 bases between them. Germline CDR1 is MNHEY and CDR2 is SVGAGI. The CDR3 extends over 15 amino acids. The DNA for the CDR3 is TGTGCCAGCAGTTACGGAAAACTCATGAACACTGAAGCTTTCTTT. This codes for CASSYGKLMNTEAFF.

V usage is TRBV27 and J usage is TRBJ1-6; perhaps TRBD1 as D (6 bases). The CDR3 has 17 amino acids. The germline V gene encodes CDR1 MNHEY and CDR2 SMNVEV (reference sequence). The V and J ends lost 6 bases and 0 bases respectively, with 15 bases between them. As DNA, the CDR3 is TGTGCCAGCAGAACAGACAGGATGAGCTCCTATAATTCACCCCTCCACTTT. This gives the protein CASRTDRMSSYNSPLHF.

As to this clone: Different DNA sequences within this sample yield the same CDR3. CDR3 nucleotide sequence: TGTGCCAGCAGTTTACAGGGTTATGGCTACACCTTC. As protein: CASSLQGYGYTF. The V call is TRBV27, the J call TRBJ1-2; a weak D match, TRBD1 (5 bases). The CDR3 is 12 residues long. The ends were cut back, 2 bases at V and 5 bases at J, with 6 bases in the middle. Germline CDR1 MNHEY, CDR2 SMNVEV (reference sequence).

The CDR3 loop is CAWAWGRIANYGYTF. The CDR3 nucleotides are TGTGCCTGGGCGTGGGGCAGGATAGCTAACTATGGCTACACCTTC. The rearrangement joins TRBV30 to TRBJ1-2, with D perhaps matching TRBD1 (5 bases). Germline V gene data show CDR1 as GTSNPN and CDR2 as SVGIG (reference sequence). The CDR3 sequence is 15 residues long. V was trimmed by 5 bases and J by 0 bases, leaving 16 bases between them.

A word on this clone: Other DNA sequences of this sample code for an identical CDR3. This chain joins TRBV18 and TRBJ1-3; D call uncertain. The ends were cut back, 3 bases at V and 4 bases at J, with 7 bases in the middle. The germline CDR1 and CDR2 sequences are KGHSH and LQKENI. CDR3 size: 13 residues. This CDR3 reads CASSPPGGNTIYF. CDR3 nucleotides: TGTGCCAGCTCACCGCCCGGAGGAAACACCATATATTTT.

The V and J genes are TRBV28 and TRBJ2-1; D is uncertain. Trimming took off 8 bases at V and 0 bases at J, with 17 bases between the two ends. The germline CDR1 and CDR2 sequences are MDHEN and SYDVKM. The CDR3 spans 16 residues. For the CDR3, the DNA is TGTGCCAGCCGTGAACCGAGAGCCGACTCCTACAATGAGCAGTTCTTC. The encoded protein is CASREPRADSYNEQFF.

The chain is built from TRBV5-1 and TRBJ2-7; TRBD1 aligns across 7 bases. The CDR3 covers 14 residues. Trimming at V came to 4 bases and at J to 4 bases, leaving 8 bases not matched to a gene. Germline loops: CDR1 SGHRS, CDR2 YFSETQ. CDR3 amino acids: CASSTGTEQYEQYF. Here the CDR3 DNA reads TGCGCCAGCAGCACAGGGACAGAACAGTACGAGCAGTACTTC.

This CDR3 is CASSILLAGGTGANVLTF. CDR3 in DNA: TGTGCCAGTAGTATTTTGCTAGCGGGAGGTACTGGGGCCAACGTCCTGACTTTC. The chain links TRBV19 to TRBJ2-6; 11 nucleotides line up with TRBD2. There are 18 residues in the CDR3. V lost 3 bases to trimming and J lost 2 bases; unmatched junction nucleotides: 6. Germline CDR1 is LNHDA and CDR2 is SQIVND (reference sequence).

V is TRBV30 and J is TRBJ2-7; TRBD2 is a possible D gene (5 bases). Germline V lookup: CDR1 GTSNPN, CDR2 SVGIG (reference sequence). Trimming took off 3 bases at V and 6 bases at J, with 15 bases between the two ends. The CDR3 is 13 residues long. The CDR3 is CAWSDTRAREQYF. The CDR3 coding sequence is TGTGCCTGGAGCGACACGAGGGCTCGCGAGCAGTACTTC.

The CDR3 bases are TGTGCCACCAGCAGAGATCCGGGAATGGAGACCCAGTACTTC. Amino acid sequence: CATSRDPGMETQYF. This sequence joins TRBV15 and TRBJ2-5; weak D call: TRBD2 (5 bases). The V gene's germline CDR1 is LNHNV and CDR2 YYDKDF (reference sequence). The CDR3 is 14 amino acids. With 0 bases removed from V and 5 bases from J, the gap between germline ends came to 10 bases.

J is TRBJ2-5 and V is TRBV15, with no clear D. CDR3 length: 13 residues. Germline V gene sequence: CDR1 LNHNV, CDR2 YYDKDF (reference sequence). V lost 0 bases and J lost 5, with 7 bases in between. The CDR3 sequence is CATSRDEGETQYF. The CDR3 nucleotides read TGTGCCACCAGCAGAGATGAAGGGGAGACCCAGTACTTC.

V usage is TRBV5-1 and J usage is TRBJ1-4; D uncertain. CDR3 length: 12 residues. Trimming shortened V by 4 bases and J by 8 bases, and 9 bases separated the two germline ends. Germline lookup yields CDR1 SGHRS and CDR2 YFSETQ. Written as DNA, the CDR3 is TGCGCCAGCAGCAGTTCCCTCGAAAAACTGTTTTTT. This sequence encodes CASSSSLEKLFF.

There are a few counts of this clone. This chain joins TRBV30 and TRBJ1-1, with 7 bases that match TRBD1. Germline CDR1 reads GTSNPN; CDR2 reads SVGIG (reference sequence). The CDR3 covers 15 residues. The J segment lost 1 base and the V segment lost 5 bases, leaving 10 bases of the junction unmatched. Here the CDR3 DNA reads TGTGCCTGGGGATCGGCGGGACAGCCGAACACTGAAGCTTTCTTT. Translation: CAWGSAGQPNTEAFF.

The V call is TRBV11-2, the J call TRBJ2-2; 7 bases are shared with TRBD1. There are 16 residues in the CDR3. V was pared by 4 bases and J by 6 bases, with 11 bases of the junction left unmatched. Germline CDR1 and CDR2: SGHAT and FQNNGV. For the CDR3, the DNA is TGTGCCAGCAGCTCCCCCAGGGGGAAAGGGTCCGGGGAGCTGTTTTTT. It codes for CASSSPRGKGSGELFF.